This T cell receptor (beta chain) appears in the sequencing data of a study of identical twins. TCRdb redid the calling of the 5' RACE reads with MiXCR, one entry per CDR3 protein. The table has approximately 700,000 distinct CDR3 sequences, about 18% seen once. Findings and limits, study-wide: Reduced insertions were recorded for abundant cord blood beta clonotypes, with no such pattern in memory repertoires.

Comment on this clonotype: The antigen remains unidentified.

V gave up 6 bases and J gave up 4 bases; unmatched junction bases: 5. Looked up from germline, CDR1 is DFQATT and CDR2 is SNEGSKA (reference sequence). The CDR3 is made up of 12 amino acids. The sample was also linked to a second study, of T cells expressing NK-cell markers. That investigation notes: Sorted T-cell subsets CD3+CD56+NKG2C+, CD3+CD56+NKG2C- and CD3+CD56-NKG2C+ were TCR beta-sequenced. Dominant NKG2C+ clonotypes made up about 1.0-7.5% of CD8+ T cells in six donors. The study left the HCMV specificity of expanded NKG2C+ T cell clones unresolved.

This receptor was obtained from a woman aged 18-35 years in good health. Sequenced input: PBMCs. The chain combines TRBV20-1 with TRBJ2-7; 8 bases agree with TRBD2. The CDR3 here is CSAASGSYEQYF. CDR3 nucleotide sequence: TGCAGTGCCGCGAGCGGGAGTTACGAGCAGTACTTC.